Sequencing of this T cell receptor (beta chain) was carried out in a study of human T cells and chemical hapten exposure. General study points: No shift was seen in TCRs above 1 in 1000 frequency with DPC sensitization.

The sample's time point: healthy volunteer bleed at 6 weeks. The template was total RNA from unfractionated whole blood. This clonotype was counted at least ten times. Antigen specificity is unknown. From the RACE reads, TCRdb called clonotypes with MiXCR, one entry per CDR3 protein. The table has fewer than 100,000 distinct CDR3 sequences, 8.5% to 9.5% seen once. Germline V gene data show CDR1 as KGHSH and CDR2 as LQKENI. This CDR3 comprises 13 residues. V lost 3 bases and J lost 4, with 9 bases in between. The source is a female donor in good health. Some clones in this sample may be carry-over from other donors' samples. The V call is TRBV18, the J call TRBJ1-1; D gene ambiguous. The sequenced sample consisted of whole blood. This CDR3 is CASSPTVRTEAFF. Written as DNA, the CDR3 is TGTGCCAGCTCACCTACAGTTCGCACTGAAGCTTTCTTT.